This TCR beta chain was documented in a study of Ad26.COV2.S vaccination and SARS-CoV-2 variants. Generated by immunoSEQ multiplex PCR, the TCRdb table keeps only in-frame clones and is missing some. The table lists approximately 400,000 clones, 92% of them singletons. This CDR3 region has 14 residues. V was pared by 4 bases and J by 3 bases, with 12 bases between. Per germline, CDR1 LNHDA and CDR2 SQIVND (reference sequence). Sequencing was performed on peripheral blood, taken after recovery from COVID-19. The V and J genes are TRBV19 and TRBJ1-1; D unresolved. This clonotype originated in a human donor who had recovered from COVID-19. CDR3 coding DNA: TGTGCCAGTAGTAGAGCGACCGGGTACACTGAAGCTTTCTTT. Its protein product is CASSRATGYTEAFF.